These T cell receptor beta chains were read from a single sample in a study of T-cell reconstitution after alpha-beta-depleted transplantation in children. MiXCR, applied by TCRdb to the PCR reads, yields one record per CDR3 protein. The table shows roughly 590,000 distinct CDR3 sequences, with approximately 15% occurring only once. Material: PBMCs from the stem cell graft donor, obtained from the stem cell graft. The receptor source for this set is a human donor who donated a stem cell graft to a child with acute myeloid leukemia. Each CDR3 is given with its conserved first and last residue. The order of the fields is V gene, J gene, clone size, D gene, CDR3 DNA, CDR3 protein. A D gene is named only where the DNA matches it firmly. For some rows the clone size is stated as once, few or many, or as a class when expanded; others skip it.

v_call: TRBV30
j_call: TRBJ1-1
clone_size: few
d_call: NA
cdr3_nt: TGTGCCTGGGAGGGATTGGACACTGAAGCTTTCTTT
cdr3_aa: CAWEGLDTEAFF

v_call: TRBV6-2/TRBV6-3
j_call: TRBJ1-1
clone_size: many
d_call: NA
cdr3_nt: TGTGCCAGCACCTTGACAGTGATGACTGAAGCTTTCTTT
cdr3_aa: CASTLTVMTEAFF

v_call: TRBV4-3
j_call: TRBJ2-3
clone_size: many
d_call: TRBD1
cdr3_nt: TGCGCCAGCAGCCAGACAGGGGGCCCGGGAGATACGCAGTATTTT
cdr3_aa: CASSQTGGPGDTQYF

v_call: TRBV6-5
j_call: TRBJ2-6
clone_size: NA
d_call: NA
cdr3_nt: TGTGCCAGCAGTTACTCGGCTTCTCGGGTTCCTGGGGCCAACGTCCTGACTTTC
cdr3_aa: CASSYSASRVPGANVLTF

v_call: TRBV4-3
j_call: TRBJ2-1
clone_size: NA
d_call: NA
cdr3_nt: TGCGCCAGCAGCCAAGTCCCCCTGCAGGGCAATGAGCAGTTCTTC
cdr3_aa: CASSQVPLQGNEQFF

v_call: TRBV20-1
j_call: TRBJ1-1
clone_size: many
d_call: NA
cdr3_nt: TGCAGTGCTAAGGGCAGGGTCACTGAAGCTTTCTTT
cdr3_aa: CSAKGRVTEAFF

v_call: TRBV20-1
j_call: TRBJ2-3
clone_size: NA
d_call: TRBD2
cdr3_nt: TGCAGTGCAAATGCACTAGCGGGACTGGGGAATACGCAGTATTTT
cdr3_aa: CSANALAGLGNTQYF

v_call: TRBV20-1
j_call: TRBJ1-1
clone_size: few
d_call: NA
cdr3_nt: TGCAGTGCTCCCCACAGGGTTTTTGTGAACACTGAAGCTTTCTTT
cdr3_aa: CSAPHRVFVNTEAFF

v_call: TRBV10-3
j_call: TRBJ2-3
clone_size: NA
d_call: NA
cdr3_nt: TGTGCCATTAGGCTGGGCCCGTGGGATACGCAGTATTTT
cdr3_aa: CAIRLGPWDTQYF

v_call: TRBV7-2
j_call: TRBJ1-1
clone_size: few
d_call: TRBD1
cdr3_nt: TGTGCCAGCAGCTTAGGTCCGGACAGGGGGAACACTGAAGCTTTCTTT
cdr3_aa: CASSLGPDRGNTEAFF

v_call: TRBV5-5
j_call: TRBJ2-1
clone_size: few
d_call: NA
cdr3_nt: TGTGCCAGCAGCCCGGGTGGTCTTCGGGACAATGAGCAGTTCTTC
cdr3_aa: CASSPGGLRDNEQFF

v_call: TRBV10-3
j_call: TRBJ2-7
clone_size: many
d_call: NA
cdr3_nt: TGTGCCATCAGTGAGTCAGGCAACGAGCAGTACTTC
cdr3_aa: CAISESGNEQYF

v_call: TRBV7-2
j_call: TRBJ2-5
clone_size: NA
d_call: TRBD1
cdr3_nt: TGTGCCAGCAGCTCGACAGGGGCCCAAGAGACCCAGTACTTC
cdr3_aa: CASSSTGAQETQYF

v_call: TRBV9
j_call: TRBJ2-1
clone_size: NA
d_call: TRBD2
cdr3_nt: TGTGCCAGCAGCGCGGGACTAGCGGGTTACAATGAGCAGTTCTTC
cdr3_aa: CASSAGLAGYNEQFF

v_call: TRBV5-1
j_call: TRBJ1-5
clone_size: NA
d_call: NA
cdr3_nt: TGCGCCAGCAGCTCAGGGGACCCTAATCAGCCCCAGCATTTT
cdr3_aa: CASSSGDPNQPQHF